This T cell receptor beta chain was identified during a study of blood T cell repertoires in COVID-19. Overall study context: The origin of the acute and convalescent COVID-19 samples was the United States, Italy and Spain. Sources were T cells, B-cell-depleted T cells, or PBMCs; the material itself was cDNA or gDNA.

Libraries were prepared by immunoSEQ multiplex PCR; TCRdb keeps only in-frame clonotypes and omits some of them. The sample contains 250,000 to 400,000 clones, 75% to 90% of which appear only once. Trimming shortened V by 6 bases and J by 3 bases, and 12 bases separated the two germline ends. The CDR3 runs to 14 residues. Per the germline V gene, CDR1 is MNHEY and CDR2 is SMNVEV (reference sequence). Seattle's enrolled individuals joined amid active infection and were then monitored longitudinally. V and J are TRBV27 and TRBJ1-5, with D possibly being TRBD1 (5 bases). The sequence was obtained from a woman in her 30s with COVID-19, enrolled during active disease. Input material: peripheral blood. CDR3 DNA: TGTGCCAGCAGGGGCGGGGCAGACAATCAGCCCCAGCATTTT. This codes for CASRGGADNQPQHF.